The 27 T cell receptor beta chains below were found in one sample sequenced in a study of graft-versus-host responses after intestinal transplantation. Only in-frame clones appear in the TCRdb table, and some are missing; sequencing was by immunoSEQ multiplex PCR. The sample records some 83,000 clones, 90% to 95% being singletons. Antigens for these TCRs are unknown. The sequencing here drew on unstimulated CD4+ T cells sorted from spleen or lymph node cells, taken before intestinal transplant. Receptor source: a human donor who received an intestinal transplant.

The J gene is TRBJ2-3, the V gene TRBV29-1; 9 bases agree with TRBD2. The CDR3 is made up of 14 amino acids. Germline V gives CDR1 SQVTM, CDR2 ANQGSEA. V lost 4 bases, J lost 2 bases, and 4 bases stayed unmatched. Here the CDR3 DNA reads TGCAGCGTTGTAGAGCGGGGGGACACAGATACGCAGTATTTT. This translates into CSVVERGDTDTQYF.

The rearrangement uses TRBV19 and TRBJ1-4; 8 bases line up with TRBD1. The CDR3 consists of 17 residues. Germline V CDR1 and CDR2: LNHDA, SQIVND (reference sequence). Trimming removed 3 bases from V and 4 bases from J; junction bases left unmatched: 10. The CDR3 nucleotides read TGTGCCAGTAGTATTTGGAGCGGACAGGGCAATAATGAAAAACTGTTTTTT. Its translation is CASSIWSGQGNNEKLFF.

This clone was seen just once. V is TRBV5-4 and J is TRBJ1-1; D unclear. Trimming cost V 3 bases and J 7 bases, with 10 bases left between them. Germline V lookup: CDR1 SGHNT, CDR2 YYREEE (reference sequence). The CDR3 spans 12 residues. The CDR3 DNA sequence: TGTGCCAGCAGCTCCCCCGACATTGAAGCTTTCTTT. Residues: CASSSPDIEAFF.

This clone is a singleton in its sample. The genes are TRBV21-1 and TRBJ1-5; the D segment call TRBD1 is taken from the table without a DNA check. TRBV21-1 is noted as a pseudogene. CDR3 length: 18 residues. This CDR3 is CASSFRDRVYYSNQPQHF. CDR3 in DNA: TGTGCCAGCAGCTTCCGGGACAGGGTTTATTATAGCAATCAGCCCCAGCATTTT.

The chain links TRBV18 to TRBJ2-7; 9 nucleotides match TRBD2. The CDR3 totals 15 residues. With 4 bases clipped from V and 1 base from J, the junction kept 5 bases outside the gene matches. The germline gives CDR1 KGHSH, CDR2 LQKENI. The DNA of the CDR3 is TGTGCCAGCTCACTCGAAGCGGGGGGTTCCTACGAGCAGTACTTC. Amino acids: CASSLEAGGSYEQYF.

The chain combines TRBV4-1 with TRBJ2-7, with no clear D. Germline V CDR1 and CDR2: MGHRA, YSYEKL. The V and J ends lost 4 bases and 0 bases respectively, with 4 bases between them. This CDR3 is built from 12 residues. CDR3 protein: CASSPNSYEQYF. The DNA of the CDR3 is TGCGCCAGCAGCCCAAACTCCTACGAGCAGTACTTC.

This chain connects TRBV6-5 to TRBJ1-2, with a possible D match to TRBD1 (5 bases). Looked up from germline, CDR1 is MNHEY and CDR2 is SVGAGI. Trimming stripped 0 bases from V and 4 bases from J, with 15 bases between. The CDR3 totals 16 residues. The CDR3 bases are TGTGCCAGCAGTTACTCGATTGCAGGGATGCTCTATGGCTACACCTTC. It encodes CASSYSIAGMLYGYTF.

This chain joins TRBV18 and TRBJ2-3; 11 nucleotides align to TRBD2. This CDR3 has 17 residues. Germline loops: CDR1 KGHSH, CDR2 LQKENI. J gave up 1 base and V 4 bases, and 7 bases lay outside the gene matches. CDR3 DNA sequence: TGTGCCAGCTCACGAACTAGCGGGGGTCTCCGCACAGATACGCAGTATTTT. As protein: CASSRTSGGLRTDTQYF.

This clone occurred once. Within the sample, other DNA sequences also encode this same CDR3. The gene calls are TRBV5-6 and TRBJ1-1; tentatively, D is TRBD1 (5 bases). Trimming shortened V by 0 bases and J by 8 bases, and 8 bases separated the two germline ends. The CDR3 runs 12 residues. Germline CDR1 reads SGHDT; CDR2 reads YYEEEE. CDR3 in amino acids: CASSLVGGEAFF. The CDR3 DNA sequence: TGTGCCAGCAGCTTGGTGGGGGGGGAAGCTTTCTTT.

CDR3 nucleotides: TGTGCCAGTAGTATCAGCAGGACGAACACCGGGGAGCTGTTTTTT. Translation gives CASSISRTNTGELFF. The rearrangement links TRBV19 to TRBJ2-2, with D unresolved. CDR1 and CDR2 (germline): LNHDA, SQIVND (reference sequence). CDR3 length: 15 amino acids. Trimming stripped 3 bases from V and 0 bases from J, with 8 bases between.

The V and J genes are TRBV18 and TRBJ2-1; tentative D call: TRBD1 (6 bases). Germline CDR1 and CDR2: KGHSH and LQKENI. The length of the CDR3 is 14 residues. Trimming left V 2 bases short and J 2 bases short, with 7 bases between. DNA of the CDR3: TGTGCCAGCTCACCAAACAGGGCCTACAATGAGCAGTTCTTC. Amino acids: CASSPNRAYNEQFF.

The chain is built from TRBV5-4 and TRBJ2-7; tentative D call: TRBD1 (6 bases). V lost 1 base to trimming and J lost 2 bases, with 13 bases between them. The CDR3 runs 15 residues. Looked up from germline, CDR1 is SGHNT and CDR2 is YYREEE (reference sequence). The chain's CDR3 is CASSLIRDTPYEQYF. The CDR3 DNA reads TGTGCCAGCAGCTTGATCCGGGACACTCCCTACGAGCAGTACTTC.

Comment on this clone: At one of its ends the junction is not consistent with the germline gene, which may arise from a read error. The chain couples TRBV30 to TRBJ1-1; 8 bases align to TRBD1. This CDR3 is built from 13 residues. The germline CDR1 and CDR2 sequences are GTSNPN and SVGIG (reference sequence). CDR3 DNA sequence: TGCACCTGCCGGGACAGGACAAACACTGAAGCTTTCTTT. Its protein product is CTCRDRTNTEAFF.

The V and J genes are TRBV7-2 and TRBJ1-2; 11 positions agree with TRBD1. This CDR3 spans 16 amino acids. V shed 5 bases and J 3 bases; nucleotides not matched to a gene: 8. Germline CDR1 and CDR2: SGHTA and FQGNSA. CDR3 sequence reads: CASSAEGQGVYYGYTF. The CDR3 nucleotides are TGTGCCAGCAGCGCCGAGGGACAGGGGGTCTACTATGGCTACACCTTC.

The chain uses TRBV19 and TRBJ1-2; 9 bases match TRBD1. V lost 4 bases to trimming and J lost 0 bases; unmatched junction nucleotides: 0. The germline V gene encodes CDR1 LNHDA and CDR2 SQIVND (reference sequence). The CDR3 totals 14 residues. CDR3 in DNA: TGTGCCAGTAGTAGACAGGGGGCTAACTATGGCTACACCTTC. It is translated as CASSRQGANYGYTF. Full variable domain (missing parts from reference TRBV19 and TRBJ1-2): DGGITQSPKYLFRKEGQNVTLSCEQNLNHDAMYWYRQDPGQGLRLIYYSQIVNDFQKGDIAEGYSVSREKKESFPLTVTSAQKNPTAFYLCASSRQGANYGYTFGSGTRLTVV.

J is TRBJ2-2 and V is TRBV2; D not certain. Trimming took off 2 bases at V and 2 bases at J, with 3 bases between the two ends. CDR1 is SNHLY and CDR2 is FYNNEI in the germline V gene. The length of the CDR3 is 13 residues. The CDR3 nucleotides read TGTGCCAGCAGTGAATCTAACACCGGGGAGCTGTTTTTT. It encodes CASSESNTGELFF.

The chain combines TRBV7-9 with TRBJ1-1, with TRBD1 matching 8 bases. The CDR3 contains 15 residues. Germline-derived CDR1 and CDR2 are SEHNR and FQNEAQ (reference sequence). V shed 7 bases and J 7 bases; nucleotides not matched to a gene: 14. Written as DNA, the CDR3 is TGTGCCAGCACCCAGGACAGGGCGGAGGGGGATGAAGCTTTCTTT. The encoded protein is CASTQDRAEGDEAFF.

V is TRBV21-1 and J is TRBJ1-1; the DNA was not used to check the table's D call, TRBD1. TRBV21-1 is a listed pseudogene. The CDR3 totals 14 residues. CDR3 amino acids: CASRNREGDTEAFF. The DNA of the CDR3 is TGTGCCAGCAGAAACAGGGAAGGTGACACTGAAGCTTTCTTT.

This sequence joins TRBV27 and TRBJ2-3; the D gene is possibly TRBD1 (6 bases). The germline CDR1 and CDR2 sequences are MNHEY and SMNVEV (reference sequence). V lost 5 bases and J 2 bases, leaving 8 bases between the germline ends. The CDR3 runs to 13 residues. The CDR3 coding sequence is TGTGCCAGCAGTAGGACAGACACAGATACGCAGTATTTT. Its protein is CASSRTDTDTQYF.

This chain connects TRBV6-5 to TRBJ2-3; TRBD2 is a possible D gene (5 bases). The CDR3 spans 12 residues. V lost 4 bases and J lost 8, with 10 bases in between. CDR1 MNHEY and CDR2 SVGAGI come from the germline V gene. The CDR3 protein is CASSSEGVTQYF. The CDR3 bases are TGTGCCAGCAGTTCTGAGGGAGTTACGCAGTATTTT.

The chain employs TRBV10-3 and TRBJ1-1; D may be TRBD1 (6 bases). Trimming took 6 bases from V and 1 from J, leaving 18 bases between them. CDR3 length equals 16 residues. Germline values: CDR1 ENHRY, CDR2 SYGVKD. CDR3 protein: CAIREPGGGTNTEAFF. The CDR3 DNA reads as TGTGCCATCAGGGAACCTGGGGGGGGCACGAACACTGAAGCTTTCTTT.

This chain connects TRBV29-1 to TRBJ1-4; D ambiguous. The germline V gene encodes CDR1 SQVTM and CDR2 ANQGSEA. The CDR3 contains 12 residues. Trimming stripped 1 base from V and 3 bases from J, with 3 bases between. The CDR3 DNA reads as TGCAGCGTTGAAGGGCCTAATGAAAAACTGTTTTTT. Residues: CSVEGPNEKLFF.

This sequence joins TRBV6-6 and TRBJ1-2, with 7 bases lining up with TRBD1. The V gene end was trimmed by 5 bases and the J gene end by 4 bases; junction bases not matched to a gene: 4. Germline loops: CDR1 MNHNY, CDR2 SVGAGI (reference sequence). The CDR3 is made up of 13 amino acids. CDR3 sequence: CASSQGGSYGYTF. CDR3 sequence (DNA): TGTGCCAGCAGTCAGGGGGGCAGCTATGGCTACACCTTC.

The rearrangement links TRBV11-1 to TRBJ1-1, with unresolved D. The CDR3 runs to 15 residues. Per the germline V gene, CDR1 is SGHAT and CDR2 is FQDESV (reference sequence). V lost 1 base to trimming and J lost 0 bases, with 9 bases between them. The CDR3 DNA reads as TGTGCCAGCAGCTTAGGGAATACAGTGAACACTGAAGCTTTCTTT. Amino acids: CASSLGNTVNTEAFF.

The V call is TRBV29-1, the J call TRBJ2-3; TRBD2 matches 9 bases. Trimming cost V 7 bases and J 0 bases; bases outside gene matches: 2. Per the germline V gene, CDR1 is SQVTM and CDR2 is ANQGSEA. The CDR3 runs 13 residues. CDR3 nucleotides: TGCAGCGGGCGGGGGGGCAGCACAGATACGCAGTATTTT. This sequence encodes CSGRGGSTDTQYF.

J is TRBJ2-7 and V is TRBV7-2; D ambiguous. Germline-derived CDR1 and CDR2 are SGHTA and FQGNSA. The CDR3 spans 13 residues. Trimming took off 6 bases at V and 2 bases at J, with 11 bases between the two ends. The CDR3 DNA follows: TGTGCCAGCAGTTCTCAGGTAACCTACGAGCAGTACTTC. Translating gives CASSSQVTYEQYF. Supplemented by reference TRBV7-2 and TRBJ2-7, the full variable domain reads GAGVSQSPSNKVTEKGKDVELRCDPISGHTALYWYRQSLGQGLEFLIYFQGNSAPDKSGLPSDRFSAERTGGSVSTLTIQRTQQEDSAVYLCASSSQVTYEQYFGPGTRLTVT.

This chain joins TRBV7-2 and TRBJ2-1; 13 nucleotides agree with TRBD2. Germline V lookup: CDR1 SGHTA, CDR2 FQGNSA. V shed 5 bases, J shed 8 bases, and the junction held 6 bases outside the gene matches. The CDR3 has 15 residues. CDR3 in amino acids: CASSRTSGGVYEQFF. Here the CDR3 DNA reads TGTGCCAGCAGCCGAACTAGCGGGGGGGTCTATGAGCAGTTCTTC.